A single sample gave rise to the 18 T cell receptor beta chains below, sequenced in a study of CD4+ T cells in melanoma. The data were produced by immunoSEQ multiplex PCR, yet TCRdb's version contains in-frame clones alone and is incomplete. The profile shows more than 110,000 clones, around 90% of them singletons. The source of these receptors is a human donor with melanoma.

This chain joins TRBV6-5 and TRBJ2-5, with D maybe TRBD2 (6 bases). This CDR3 has 15 residues. Germline V gives CDR1 MNHEY, CDR2 SVGAGI. V was shortened by 2 bases and J by 9 bases, with 19 bases between the two germline ends. CDR3 amino acids: CASSYGGGGTRAQYF. In nucleotides, the CDR3 is TGTGCCAGCAGTTACGGCGGCGGCGGGACCCGGGCCCAGTACTTC.

The chain uses TRBV2 and TRBJ1-1; TRBD1 agrees at 9 bases. CDR1 is SNHLY, CDR2 FYNNEI, per germline. This CDR3 spans 15 amino acids. The V segment lost 6 bases and the J segment 2 bases; nucleotides outside the gene matches: 7. The chain's CDR3 is CASRGQGVYNTEAFF. The DNA for the CDR3 is TGTGCCAGCAGGGGACAGGGAGTGTACAACACTGAAGCTTTCTTT.

The V gene is TRBV6-6, the J gene TRBJ1-5; maybe TRBD1 (5 bases). The CDR3 runs to 16 residues. Germline lookup yields CDR1 MNHNY and CDR2 SVGAGI (reference sequence). V lost 2 bases to trimming and J lost 0 bases, with 11 bases between them. For the CDR3, the DNA is TGTGCCAGCAGTTACACCCAGGGTGGTAGCAATCAGCCCCAGCATTTT. This sequence encodes CASSYTQGGSNQPQHF.

The chain joins TRBV5-1 to TRBJ1-6; 10 positions agree with TRBD1. The germline V gene encodes CDR1 SGHRS and CDR2 YFSETQ. CDR3 length equals 16 residues. V dropped 4 bases and J dropped 9; count of bases not matched to a gene: 10. CDR3 loop: CASSVDRQGASSPLHF. The CDR3 coding sequence is TGCGCCAGCAGCGTCGACAGACAGGGGGCCAGTTCACCCCTCCACTTT.

For this clone: In the same sample, other DNA sequences code for this CDR3. In nucleotides, the CDR3 is TGTGCCAGCAGGCGGGACAGCACAGATACGCAGTATTTT. Its protein product is CASRRDSTDTQYF. This chain links TRBV6-5 with TRBJ2-3; a weak D match, TRBD2 (6 bases). This CDR3 is 13 amino acids long. The germline CDR1 and CDR2 sequences are MNHEY and SVGAGI. The V end was cut by 6 bases, the J end by 0 bases, with 7 bases between.

The V gene is TRBV10-1, the J gene TRBJ2-7; TRBD1 agrees at 7 bases. The CDR3 runs to 17 residues. Germline V gene sequence: CDR1 WNHNN, CDR2 SYGVQD (reference sequence). The junction had 13 bases not matched to a gene; V was cut back by 4 bases and J by 1 base. The CDR3 nucleotides read TGCGCCAGCAGTGGCCCCCTTAGGGCAGGGGGTTCCTACGAGCAGTACTTC. It codes for CASSGPLRAGGSYEQYF.

The V gene is TRBV10-3, the J gene TRBJ1-2; a possible D gene is TRBD1 (6 bases). Per germline, CDR1 ENHRY and CDR2 SYGVKD. CDR3 length equals 15 residues. V lost 3 bases to trimming and J lost 2 bases, with 13 bases between them. Written as DNA, the CDR3 is TGTGCCATCAGTGATCCCGGGGGGCCGAACTATGGCTACACCTTC. The encoded protein is CAISDPGGPNYGYTF.

The chain uses TRBV6-1 and TRBJ1-1, with D maybe TRBD1 (5 bases). Looked up from germline, CDR1 is MNHNS and CDR2 is SASEGT. The CDR3 spans 13 residues. V dropped 0 bases and J dropped 7 bases, with 9 bases sitting between them. The CDR3 coding sequence is TGTGCCAGCAGTGAAGCCCGACAGCATGAAGCTTTCTTT. Translating gives CASSEARQHEAFF.

This chain joins TRBV28 and TRBJ2-2, with TRBD1 as a possible D gene (6 bases). Per germline, CDR1 MDHEN and CDR2 SYDVKM. Between the trimmed V and J ends, which lost 4 bases and 7 bases, there was a span of 19 bases. This CDR3 is built from 16 residues. The CDR3 protein is CASSSPTGLGDGELFF. As DNA, the CDR3 is TGTGCCAGCAGTTCCCCTACAGGGTTGGGTGACGGGGAGCTGTTTTTT.

V usage is TRBV6-1 and J usage is TRBJ1-1; D unresolved. Trimming pared 4 bases from V and 1 base from J, leaving 16 bases between. Germline V lookup: CDR1 MNHNS, CDR2 SASEGT. CDR3 size: 16 residues. The CDR3 loop reads CASSATAFPRNTEAFF. The CDR3, as DNA: TGTGCCAGCAGTGCCACCGCGTTTCCCAGGAACACTGAAGCTTTCTTT.

The rearrangement links TRBV4-1 to TRBJ2-7, with D perhaps matching TRBD2 (5 bases). V was cut by 1 base and J by 2 bases, with 9 bases left in between. The CDR3 consists of 14 residues. The germline CDR1 and CDR2 sequences are MGHRA and YSYEKL. CDR3 residues: CASSQATTTYEQYF. The CDR3 DNA reads as TGCGCCAGCAGCCAAGCGACGACTACCTACGAGCAGTACTTC.

The V and J genes are TRBV7-8 and TRBJ2-1, with 7 bases aligning to TRBD2. The CDR3 loop spans 15 amino acids. V lost 0 bases to trimming and J lost 3 bases; unmatched junction nucleotides: 2. In germline, CDR1 is SGHVS, CDR2 FQNEAQ. The CDR3 loop is CASSLAGLNYNEQFF. The CDR3 bases are TGTGCCAGCAGCTTAGCGGGACTAAACTACAATGAGCAGTTCTTC.

This clone occurred a few times. The chain is built from TRBV5-1 and TRBJ2-2, with 8 bases identical to TRBD1. Germline CDR1 SGHRS, CDR2 YFSETQ. Unmatched junction bases numbered 10, after V lost 3 bases and J lost 6 bases. The CDR3 loop spans 16 amino acids. This chain's CDR3 is CASSSGKSTGAGELFF. CDR3 in DNA: TGCGCCAGCAGCTCCGGAAAATCGACAGGGGCCGGGGAGCTGTTTTTT.

This chain joins TRBV5-1 and TRBJ1-2; the D gene is possibly TRBD1 (6 bases). Trimming left V 0 bases short and J 2 bases short, with 11 bases between. This CDR3 region has 15 residues. From germline, CDR1 is SGHRS and CDR2 YFSETQ. CDR3 bases: TGCGCCAGCAGCTTGGCCGGGACATTGAACTATGGCTACACCTTC. This codes for CASSLAGTLNYGYTF.

This chain links TRBV19 with TRBJ1-3; D uncertain. Trimming left V 10 bases short and J 3 bases short, with 16 bases between. Per the germline V gene, CDR1 is LNHDA and CDR2 is SQIVND (reference sequence). The CDR3 consists of 14 residues. The CDR3 DNA reads as TGTGCCACCTCGGGTCCCCAATATGGAAACACCATATATTTT. Translated, it gives CATSGPQYGNTIYF.

CDR3 region: CASSQELAAEGTDTQYF. The CDR3 DNA reads as TGCGCCAGCAGCCAAGAACTGGCAGCTGAGGGCACAGATACGCAGTATTTT. The rearrangement uses TRBV4-1 and TRBJ2-3, with D hard to call. The V end lost 0 bases, the J end lost 1 base, and 14 bases lay between the germline ends. Germline V gene lookup returns CDR1 MGHRA and CDR2 YSYEKL. CDR3 length equals 17 residues.

The chain combines TRBV27 with TRBJ1-1; D not resolved. The V and J ends lost 3 bases and 4 bases respectively, with 12 bases between them. This CDR3 has 14 residues. Germline V gene sequence: CDR1 MNHEY, CDR2 SMNVEV (reference sequence). The CDR3 nucleotides read TGTGCCAGCAGTTTCTCCAGGTTTAGCACTGAAGCTTTCTTT. Encoded protein: CASSFSRFSTEAFF.

This chain connects TRBV18 to TRBJ1-4; D uncertain. Trimming took 0 bases from V and 6 from J, leaving 11 bases between them. In germline, CDR1 is KGHSH, CDR2 LQKENI. This CDR3 is 15 amino acids long. The CDR3 loop is CASSPPNLRDEKLFF. CDR3 sequence (DNA): TGTGCCAGCTCACCACCGAATCTTCGGGATGAAAAACTGTTTTTT.